Listed here is a single TCR beta chain. The entry originates in a study of T-cell memory formation after mild COVID-19. Losses at the gene ends were 4 bases for V and 5 bases for J; bases not matched to a gene: 12. Germline assignment: CDR1 MDHEN and CDR2 SYDVKM. This CDR3 contains 16 residues. MiXCR, applied by TCRdb to the 5' RACE reads, yields one record per CDR3 protein. The data show about 240,000 distinct CDR3 sequences, with 8.5% to 9.5% seen just once and 20% to 25% held by the top ten. This clonotype was obtained from a man aged 18 to 29 who had mild COVID-19 (a few samples of this study predate the infection). Cell type and time point are not known. The chain uses TRBV28 and TRBJ1-2; 8 bases are a match to TRBD1. The material sequenced was PBMCs or a T cell subset sorted from them (not recorded which). CDR3 sequence reads: CASSSGAGGREYGYTF. CDR3 DNA: TGTGCCAGCAGTTCCGGGGCAGGGGGCAGGGAGTATGGCTACACCTTC.